The clone carrying this TCR beta chain was recorded many times. Its matching antigen is unknown. The data stem from a study of T cells in Graves' hyperthyroidism and ophthalmopathy. The CDR3 is made up of 15 amino acids. In germline, CDR1 is MNHNS, CDR2 SASEGT. The V end lost 2 bases, the J end lost 3 bases, and 11 bases lay between the germline ends. Ophthalmopathy cases scored 3 or more on the Clinical Activity Score and 4 or more on NOSPECS grade, with duration below 3 months. Using around 10 ml of fresh peripheral blood, PBMCs were prepared. RNA transcripts gave rise to amplified TCR beta CDR3 regions. Carried out on the TCR CDR3, a first-round RT-PCR used the HTBI primer set. TCRdb processed the multiplex PCR reads anew with MiXCR; each CDR3 protein has one entry. This table holds around 600,000 distinct CDR3 sequences, 16% found once. General study points: Most expanded thyroid clonotypes above 0.001 also appeared in blood. Ophthalmopathy could be told apart from stable hyperthyroidism with a 13 V-J model.

The genes are TRBV6-1 and TRBJ2-1; tentative D call: TRBD2 (7 bases). The sequencing input was blood. This receptor was taken from a woman aged 40 to 50 with Graves' ophthalmopathy. For the CDR3, the DNA is TGTGCCAGCAGTGAACGGGGGGCTAACTACAATGAGCAGTTCTTC. Protein: CASSERGANYNEQFF.